The clone carrying this T cell receptor (beta chain) has at least ten counts. The data originate from a study of regulatory T cells in long-lasting Graves disease. Germline assignment: CDR1 SNHLY and CDR2 FYNNEI. The CDR3 sequence is 15 residues long. Trimming stripped 7 bases from V and 6 bases from J, with 19 bases between. Stated time point: newly diagnosed GD, antithyroid drugs for less than 3 months. There was RNA extracted from PBMCs, and the TCR library was made from it. Both iRepertoire HTBI primers and Arm-PCR of CDR3 regions were used to build the TCR beta libraries. TCRdb used MiXCR to reprocess the multiplex PCR reads, holding one entry per CDR3 protein. Among 550,000 or so distinct CDR3 sequences listed, 12% were seen once. These records were also assigned to another study, of T cells in Graves' hyperthyroidism and ophthalmopathy.

The receptor was isolated from a woman aged 30 to 39 with Graves disease. This sample comprised peripheral blood mononuclear cells (PBMCs), obtained at new diagnosis, from a patient treated with antithyroid drugs. The J gene is TRBJ2-1, the V gene TRBV2, with D unresolved. The CDR3 sequence: CASNGRSPSPNEQFF. In nucleotides, the CDR3 is TGTGCCAGCAATGGGCGGAGCCCGTCGCCCAATGAGCAGTTCTTC.